Following are 28 T cell receptor beta chains from one sample sequenced in a study of shared clonotypes between healthy human individuals (TCRdb year 2020). The library came from the immunoSEQ multiplex PCR assay. In its TCRdb copy, this immuneACCESS table keeps in-frame sequences only and misses some clones. Where compared with another copy, unresolved V genes explain less than half of these, and the others have no known cause. Counted in this sample were under 2,500,000 clones; nearly 97% of them appeared once. Approximately 0.13% of the sample lies in the top ten. Material for sequencing was naive CD4+ T cells sorted from blood. The meaning of the sample's cell subset or site label: CD45RA+ positively selected. Source of these receptors: a man aged 18 to 30 in good health.

The chain links TRBV19 to TRBJ1-2, with a possible D match to TRBD1 (5 bases). The germline V and J ends were trimmed by 10 bases and 4 bases, with 16 bases remaining between them. CDR3 length equals 13 residues. Germline V gene data show CDR1 as LNHDA and CDR2 as SQIVND (reference sequence). Here the CDR3 reads CAIAIGGSYGYTF. DNA for the CDR3: TGTGCCATAGCGATTGGGGGGTCCTATGGCTACACCTTC.

Only one count was recorded for this clone. The chain has TRBV19 and TRBJ2-5, with unresolved D. Germline V gene lookup returns CDR1 LNHDA and CDR2 SQIVND (reference sequence). Trimming took 11 bases from V and 7 from J, leaving 5 bases between them. CDR3 length: 8 amino acids. The CDR3 reads CAVGTQYF. The CDR3 region has the DNA TGTGCCGTGGGGACCCAGTACTTC.

The chain has TRBV5-1 and TRBJ2-5, with D possibly TRBD1 on 5 matching bases. The CDR3 sequence is 17 residues long. Trimming took 1 base from V and 5 from J, leaving 21 bases between them. In germline, CDR1 is SGHRS, CDR2 YFSETQ. The CDR3 sequence: CASSLSGARTGSETQYF. CDR3 bases: TGCGCCAGCAGCTTGAGTGGGGCCCGGACGGGTAGCGAGACCCAGTACTTC.

The chain is built from TRBV7-9 and TRBJ1-4; D possibly corresponds to TRBD1 (5 bases). Trimming took 4 bases from V and 1 from J, leaving 13 bases between them. The CDR3 consists of 16 residues. The germline V gene has CDR1 SEHNR and CDR2 FQNEAQ (reference sequence). Written as DNA, the CDR3 is TGTGCCAGCAGCTCGCCGGGGGGAGTAACTAATGAAAAACTGTTTTTT. This sequence encodes CASSSPGGVTNEKLFF.

Worth noting for this clone: Within the sample, other DNA sequences also encode this same CDR3. The chain employs TRBV20-1 and TRBJ1-2; D remains unclear. CDR3 length equals 9 residues. The V and J ends lost 4 bases and 3 bases respectively, with 0 bases between them. Germline lookup yields CDR1 DFQATT and CDR2 SNEGSKA (reference sequence). CDR3 DNA: TGCAGTGCTAACTATGGCTACACCTTC. Protein: CSANYGYTF.

V usage is TRBV7-3 and J usage is TRBJ2-2; 7 positions agree with TRBD2. Germline CDR1 is SGHTA and CDR2 is FQGTGA. Trimming cost V 0 bases and J 5 bases; bases outside gene matches: 6. The CDR3 sequence is 16 residues long. In nucleotides, the CDR3 is TGTGCCAGCAGCTTAACCGGGACTATCGGAACCGGGGAGCTGTTTTTT. This gives the protein CASSLTGTIGTGELFF.

The genes are TRBV27 and TRBJ2-6; D not resolved. The CDR3 runs to 16 residues. The germline V gene encodes CDR1 MNHEY and CDR2 SMNVEV (reference sequence). The V gene lost 3 bases and the J gene lost 0 bases, with 9 bases spanning the gap. CDR3: CASSFNAYSGANVLTF. The CDR3 DNA reads TGTGCCAGCAGTTTCAACGCATACTCTGGGGCCAACGTCCTGACTTTC.

The genes are TRBV28 and TRBJ1-2; tentative D call: TRBD1 (6 bases). CDR3 length: 12 residues. V was clipped by 5 bases and J by 6 bases, with 10 bases between them. CDR1 is MDHEN, CDR2 SYDVKM, per germline. Written as DNA, the CDR3 is TGTGCCAGCAGTCCAGGGGCCCATGGCTACACCTTC. This codes for CASSPGAHGYTF.

This sequence joins TRBV18 and TRBJ2-7, with D perhaps being TRBD1 or TRBD2 (5 bases each). Germline values: CDR1 KGHSH, CDR2 LQKENI. The CDR3 is 16 amino acids. Trimming took off 2 bases at V and 4 bases at J, with 18 bases between the two ends. CDR3: CASSPFAGLAGYEQYF. Here the CDR3 DNA reads TGTGCCAGCTCACCATTCGCGGGCCTAGCAGGGTACGAGCAGTACTTC.

The chain carries TRBV9 and TRBJ2-2; tentatively, D is TRBD1 (6 bases). V dropped 3 bases and J dropped 3 bases, with 12 bases sitting between them. The length of the CDR3 is 15 residues. CDR1 and CDR2 from the germline V gene are SGDLS and YYNGEE. The CDR3 sequence is CASSAGHRDTGELFF. In DNA, the CDR3 is TGTGCCAGCAGCGCGGGACACCGCGACACCGGGGAGCTGTTTTTT.

The rearrangement joins TRBV9 to TRBJ2-3; D is possibly TRBD2 (7 bases). Per germline, CDR1 SGDLS and CDR2 YYNGEE. CDR3 length: 16 amino acids. V lost 0 bases, J lost 1 base, and 12 bases lay in between. The CDR3 sequence: CASSVVGGHGTDTQYF. The CDR3 DNA sequence: TGTGCCAGCAGCGTAGTCGGGGGGCATGGCACAGATACGCAGTATTTT.

The chain carries TRBV5-4 and TRBJ2-1; TRBD2 agrees at 13 bases. The J segment lost 10 bases and the V segment lost 0 bases, leaving 4 bases of the junction unmatched. The CDR3 consists of 15 residues. Germline loops: CDR1 SGHNT, CDR2 YYREEE (reference sequence). The CDR3 sequence is CASSLAGTSGAEQFF. The CDR3 coding sequence is TGTGCCAGCAGCTTGGCCGGGACTAGCGGGGCCGAGCAGTTCTTC.

Here the CDR3 reads CAWSVGDIVKNIQYF. The CDR3, as DNA: TGTGCCTGGAGTGTAGGGGACATCGTCAAAAACATTCAGTACTTC. The chain carries TRBV30 and TRBJ2-4; tentative D call: TRBD1 (6 bases). The germline V gene encodes CDR1 GTSNPN and CDR2 SVGIG (reference sequence). Trimming stripped 0 bases from V and 3 bases from J, with 12 bases between. This CDR3 is 15 amino acids long.

This sequence joins TRBV19 and TRBJ1-2; D is unclear. The germline V gene encodes CDR1 LNHDA and CDR2 SQIVND (reference sequence). This CDR3 has 14 amino acids. The V and J ends lost 0 bases and 4 bases respectively, with 9 bases between them. The CDR3 is CASSIEADLYGYTF. The CDR3, as DNA: TGTGCCAGTAGTATAGAAGCAGACCTCTATGGCTACACCTTC.

This chain links TRBV7-9 with TRBJ1-4; TRBD1 aligns across 9 bases. The CDR3 has 16 amino acids. The V segment lost 5 bases and the J segment 7 bases; nucleotides outside the gene matches: 11. CDR1 is SEHNR, CDR2 FQNEAQ, per germline (reference sequence). The CDR3 loop reads CASSLGTGTGGEKLFF. The CDR3 region has the DNA TGTGCCAGCAGCCTCGGGACAGGGACCGGTGGTGAAAAACTGTTTTTT.

The chain employs TRBV2 and TRBJ2-3; D may be TRBD2 (5 bases). CDR1 SNHLY and CDR2 FYNNEI come from the germline V gene. V lost 8 bases to trimming and J lost 0 bases, with 24 bases between them. This CDR3 is built from 18 residues. The CDR3 bases are TGTGCCAGCTGGGAGAGGGCGGAGCCAAACCCTAGCACAGATACGCAGTATTTT. It codes for CASWERAEPNPSTDTQYF.

This chain joins TRBV6-5 and TRBJ1-4; D remains ambiguous. The CDR3 runs 14 residues. V was pared by 5 bases and J by 2 bases, with 9 bases between. Germline V gene sequence: CDR1 MNHEY, CDR2 SVGAGI. The CDR3 loop reads CASSQSLTNEKLFF. CDR3 in DNA: TGTGCCAGCAGTCAGAGCCTGACTAATGAAAAACTGTTTTTT.

The chain joins TRBV10-3 to TRBJ2-1; 12 bases match TRBD2. Germline V gene data show CDR1 as ENHRY and CDR2 as SYGVKD. There are 15 residues in the CDR3. Losses at the gene ends were 2 bases for V and 6 bases for J; bases not matched to a gene: 2. The CDR3 DNA reads TGTGCCATCAGTGAGACTAGCGGGGGGCCCAATGAGCAGTTCTTC. This sequence encodes CAISETSGGPNEQFF.

V and J are TRBV6-5 and TRBJ2-1; 14 nucleotides line up with TRBD2. Germline-derived CDR1 and CDR2 are MNHEY and SVGAGI. The J segment lost 12 bases and the V segment lost 5 bases, leaving 9 bases of the junction unmatched. This CDR3 region has 15 residues. DNA for the CDR3: TGTGCCAGCAGTCAGCCGGGACTAGCGGGGGTAGTGCAGTTCTTC. It encodes CASSQPGLAGVVQFF.

The chain links TRBV2 to TRBJ2-7; a possible D gene is TRBD1 (6 bases). The CDR3 covers 13 residues. Trimming removed 3 bases from V and 5 bases from J, with 11 bases in between. CDR1 SNHLY and CDR2 FYNNEI come from the germline V gene. CDR3 sequence: CASSETGIHEQYF. The DNA of the CDR3 is TGTGCCAGCAGTGAGACAGGCATCCACGAGCAGTACTTC.

This clone was counted once. This chain connects TRBV7-2 to TRBJ2-7, with 10 bases lining up with TRBD2. V trimming: 0 bases; J trimming: 5 bases; junction bases outside the gene matches: 7. The CDR3 runs 16 residues. Germline V CDR1 and CDR2: SGHTA, FQGNSA. CDR3 coding DNA: TGTGCCAGCAGCTTAGCGGAAGCGGGAGGGCCCCACGAGCAGTACTTC. This translates into CASSLAEAGGPHEQYF.

The chain employs TRBV30 and TRBJ1-2, with D tentatively TRBD1 (5 bases). There are 15 residues in the CDR3. Trimming removed 3 bases from V and 2 bases from J, with 16 bases in between. CDR1 is GTSNPN and CDR2 is SVGIG in the germline V gene (reference sequence). CDR3 sequence reads: CAWSGEHRGNYGYTF. The DNA of the CDR3 is TGTGCCTGGAGCGGCGAGCACCGGGGCAACTATGGCTACACCTTC. The whole variable domain, remainder taken from reference TRBV30 and TRBJ1-2, is SQTIHQWPATLVQPVGSPLSLECTVEGTSNPNLYWYRQAAGRGLQLLFYSVGIGQISSEVPQNLSASRPQDRQFILSSKKLLLSDSGFYLCAWSGEHRGNYGYTFGSGTRLTVV.

V gene TRBV5-4 combines with J gene TRBJ1-1; 9 bases match TRBD1. Germline V gives CDR1 SGHNT, CDR2 YYREEE (reference sequence). With 3 bases clipped from V and 1 base from J, the junction kept 1 base outside the gene matches. The CDR3 runs to 14 residues. The CDR3 protein is CASSWDRENTEAFF. CDR3 nucleotide sequence: TGTGCCAGCAGCTGGGACAGGGAGAACACTGAAGCTTTCTTT.

This chain uses TRBV9 with TRBJ2-1; D ambiguous. V dropped 4 bases and J dropped 6 bases, with 11 bases sitting between them. This CDR3 is built from 13 residues. CDR1 SGDLS and CDR2 YYNGEE come from the germline V gene. The CDR3 here is CASSSWIRNEQFF. Here the CDR3 DNA reads TGTGCCAGCAGCTCTTGGATCCGCAATGAGCAGTTCTTC.

The V call is TRBV10-2, the J call TRBJ2-5, with D perhaps given as TRBD1 or TRBD2 (5 bases each). Germline V gene lookup returns CDR1 WSHSY and CDR2 SAAADI. The CDR3 contains 13 residues. The germline V and J ends were trimmed by 6 bases and 1 base, with 9 bases remaining between them. The CDR3 coding sequence is TGCGCCAGCAGAGCCGGGGCCCAAGAGACCCAGTACTTC. This gives the protein CASRAGAQETQYF.

The V gene is TRBV6-5, the J gene TRBJ1-4; a possible D gene is TRBD1 (6 bases). Trimming stripped 0 bases from V and 4 bases from J, with 9 bases between. This CDR3 region has 15 residues. Germline values: CDR1 MNHEY, CDR2 SVGAGI. CDR3 in DNA: TGTGCCAGCAGTTACTCACAGGGCATTAATGAAAAACTGTTTTTT. This codes for CASSYSQGINEKLFF.

This clone appeared a single time. V gene TRBV2 combines with J gene TRBJ1-2; 7 bases agree with TRBD1. The CDR3 runs to 16 residues. Trimming took 7 bases from V and 4 from J; bases not matched to a gene: 15. Germline lookup yields CDR1 SNHLY and CDR2 FYNNEI. CDR3 loop: CASTRAQDREVYGYTF. Here the CDR3 DNA reads TGTGCCAGCACCAGAGCTCAAGACAGGGAGGTCTATGGCTACACCTTC.

The chain uses TRBV28 and TRBJ2-7, with TRBD1 identical over 7 bases. Trimming removed 1 base from V and 4 bases from J; junction bases left unmatched: 10. Per germline, CDR1 MDHEN and CDR2 SYDVKM. The CDR3 sequence is 16 residues long. The CDR3 nucleotides are TGTGCCAGCAGTTTATCGACAGGGTCCGGGCCTTACGAGCAGTACTTC. Encoded protein: CASSLSTGSGPYEQYF.